Listed below are T cell receptor beta chains from one sample, sequenced in a study of technical replicates of blood from several donors. Repertoires were generated with immunoSEQ multiplex PCR, while TCRdb's copy carries only in-frame clones and drops some. The sample shows about 83,000 clones, around 96% of them seen only once. The sample was T cells isolated from PBMCs. The receptors were sampled from a human donor in good health. Each CDR3 is given with its conserved first and last residue. The D gene is left open where the match is weak. Clone size is not always given. Where it is, it says once, few, many or a class for expanded clones.

CASTDDRGTDTQYF	TGTGCCAGCACCGATGACAGGGGCACAGATACGCAGTATTTT	.	TRBV11-2	TRBJ2-3	TRBD1
CASSSQGNTGELFF	TGTGCCAGTAGCTCACAGGGGAACACCGGGGAGCTGTTTTTT	.	TRBV19	TRBJ2-2	.
CALSPTSPGTDTQYF	TGTGCCCTATCCCCGACTAGCCCGGGCACAGATACGCAGTATTTT	.	TRBV28	TRBJ2-3	TRBD2
CASSQERSSYEQYF	TGCGCCAGCAGCCAAGAGCGGAGCTCCTACGAGCAGTACTTC	.	TRBV4-1	TRBJ2-7	.
CASSIHSTDTQYF	TGTGCCAGCAGTATACATAGCACAGATACGCAGTATTTT	once	TRBV2	TRBJ2-3	.
CASSQVGVGTDTQYF	TGCGCCAGCAGCCAAGTAGGGGTGGGCACAGATACGCAGTATTTT	.	TRBV4-1	TRBJ2-3	.
CASRDNSGNPDTQYF	TGTGCCAGCAGAGATAATAGCGGGAATCCAGATACGCAGTATTTT	.	TRBV6-1	TRBJ2-3	TRBD2
CASTFTRGRYTEAFF	TGTGCCAGCACCTTCACCAGGGGGCGTTACACTGAAGCTTTCTTT	.	TRBV6-5	TRBJ1-1	TRBD1
CASSQDGGQFF	TGTGCCAGCAGCCAAGACGGGGGGCAGTTCTTC	.	TRBV14	TRBJ2-1	.
CASSLPRAFTGELFF	TGTGCCAGCAGCTTACCGAGGGCTTTCACCGGGGAGCTGTTTTTT	.	TRBV5-6	TRBJ2-2	.
CASSFKRQVNTGELFF	TGTGCCAGCAGCTTCAAACGACAGGTGAACACCGGGGAGCTGTTTTTT	.	TRBV7-9	TRBJ2-2	.
CASSLGGTSTDTQYF	TGTGCCAGCAGCTTAGGCGGGACTAGCACAGATACGCAGTATTTT	.	TRBV7-2	TRBJ2-3	.
CASEASGIGELFF	TGTGCCAGCGAGGCTTCTGGAATCGGGGAGCTGTTTTTT	.	TRBV7-9	TRBJ2-2	.
CSVGRLGRAYNEQFF	TGCAGCGTTGGAAGGCTCGGGAGGGCCTACAATGAGCAGTTCTTC	.	TRBV29-1	TRBJ2-1	TRBD2
CASTTGPREQYF	TGTGCCAGCACGACAGGCCCCCGCGAGCAGTACTTC	.	TRBV28	TRBJ2-7	.
CAMGQGVGTEAFF	TGTGCCATGGGACAGGGGGTAGGCACTGAAGCTTTCTTT	.	TRBV10-3	TRBJ1-1	TRBD1
CASRGGQTNTGELFF	TGCGCCAGCAGGGGGGGACAGACGAACACCGGGGAGCTGTTTTTT	.	TRBV5-1	TRBJ2-2	.
CASRSDSLLYGYTF	TGTGCCAGTAGGTCTGACAGCCTCCTCTATGGCTACACCTTC	.	TRBV19	TRBJ1-2	.
CASSVGVSTEAFF	TGTGCCAGCAGCGTCGGGGTGAGCACTGAAGCTTTCTTT	.	TRBV9	TRBJ1-1	.
CASSTLDRAYEQYF	TGTGCCAGTAGTACTCTGGACAGGGCCTACGAGCAGTACTTC	.	TRBV19	TRBJ2-7	TRBD1
CASRQDAGNTIYF	TGTGCCAGCAGACAGGACGCTGGAAACACCATATATTTT	.	TRBV5-4	TRBJ1-3	.
CASSLRQTSTDTQYF	TGTGCCAGCAGCTTACGCCAGACTAGCACAGATACGCAGTATTTT	.	TRBV7-3	TRBJ2-3	.
CASSLTLGQYTGELFF	TGTGCCAGCAGCCTTACTTTGGGACAATACACCGGGGAGCTGTTTTTT	.	TRBV7-9	TRBJ2-2	.
CASSLGRTAQETQYF	TGCGCCAGCAGCTTGGGGCGGACAGCTCAAGAGACCCAGTACTTC	.	TRBV5-1	TRBJ2-5	.
CASRRQGGYEQYF	TGTGCCAGCAGGCGACAGGGAGGCTACGAGCAGTACTTC	.	TRBV28	TRBJ2-7	.
CASSRGISYEQYF	TGCGCCAGCAGCCGCGGCATCTCCTACGAGCAGTACTTC	.	TRBV4-1	TRBJ2-7	.
CASSQGTGRYEKLFF	TGTGCCAGCAGTCAGGGAACAGGGAGATATGAAAAACTGTTTTTT	.	TRBV6-5	TRBJ1-4	.